The 27 T cell receptor beta chains below all came from one sample that was sequenced in a study of human T cells and chemical hapten exposure. TCRdb re-called the RACE reads with MiXCR, one entry per CDR3 protein. Found here are just over 80,000 distinct CDR3 sequences, about 10% of them singletons; the top ten hold around 4.2%. Time point here: patch test 1, 2 weeks after DPC sensitization. As to treatment: therapeutic diphenylcyclopropenone sensitization with weekly scalp DPC. The specimen comprised whole blood, sampled in connection with sensitization to the hapten diphenylcyclopropenone (DPC). These receptor sequences come from a woman between 45 and 65 years old with alopecia areata. Some clones in this sample may be carry-over from other donors' samples.

By share, this clonotype ranks as medium-sized. The rearrangement links TRBV7-9 to TRBJ2-6; D gene ambiguous. CDR1 and CDR2 (germline): SEHNR, FQNEAQ (reference sequence). Between the trimmed V and J ends, which lost 5 bases and 3 bases, there was a span of 14 bases. The CDR3 extends over 16 amino acids. The CDR3 protein is CASSPRFGDGANVLTF. DNA of the CDR3: TGTGCCAGCAGCCCCAGGTTTGGCGATGGGGCCAACGTCCTGACTTTC.

J is TRBJ1-2 and V is TRBV30; TRBD1 might be the D (5 bases). V dropped 2 bases and J dropped 8 bases, with 12 bases sitting between them. This CDR3 has 12 residues. Per the germline V gene, CDR1 is GTSNPN and CDR2 is SVGIG (reference sequence). In DNA, the CDR3 is TGTGCCTGGAGTCTGGGACTTTTGGGCTACACCTTC. Its protein is CAWSLGLLGYTF.

This clonotype was counted at least ten times. This chain links TRBV29-1 with TRBJ1-5, with a possible D match to TRBD1 (5 bases). V was cut by 4 bases and J by 2 bases, with 15 bases left in between. CDR3 size: 15 residues. CDR1 is SQVTM, CDR2 ANQGSEA, per germline. The CDR3 region has the DNA TGCAGCGTTGCCTTTGCAGGGCATGGCAATCAGCCCCAGCATTTT. Amino acid sequence: CSVAFAGHGNQPQHF.

In this sample, this clonotype turned up a few times. The rearrangement joins TRBV6-5 to TRBJ2-1, with D perhaps matching TRBD1 (6 bases). The CDR3 has 12 amino acids. Germline-derived CDR1 and CDR2 are MNHEY and SVGAGI. V dropped 10 bases and J dropped 4 bases, with 11 bases sitting between them. The CDR3 sequence is CANKTGYNEQFF. The CDR3 DNA reads as TGTGCCAACAAAACAGGGTACAATGAGCAGTTCTTC.

The V and J genes are TRBV28 and TRBJ2-3; 8 positions agree with TRBD2. CDR1 MDHEN and CDR2 SYDVKM come from the germline V gene. V shed 9 bases, J shed 4 bases, and the junction held 15 bases outside the gene matches. This CDR3 comprises 16 residues. The CDR3 coding sequence is TGTGCCAGTACCCTAGAGGCGGGAGGTCGCTCAGATACGCAGTATTTT. Protein: CASTLEAGGRSDTQYF.

This clonotype has a handful of counts. The chain joins TRBV28 to TRBJ1-6; TRBD1 might be the D (6 bases). The V and J ends lost 2 bases and 9 bases respectively, with 26 bases between them. This CDR3 contains 19 residues. Germline V gene lookup returns CDR1 MDHEN and CDR2 SYDVKM. This CDR3 is CASSLPPLGALSQISPLHF. As DNA, the CDR3 is TGTGCCAGCAGTTTACCACCTTTGGGGGCCCTTTCCCAAATTTCACCCCTCCACTTT.

This clonotype came up a few times. This sequence joins TRBV29-1 and TRBJ2-1; D perhaps matches TRBD1 (6 bases). The length of the CDR3 is 14 residues. CDR1 SQVTM and CDR2 ANQGSEA come from the germline V gene. Between the trimmed V and J ends, which lost 7 bases and 4 bases, there was a span of 17 bases. CDR3 coding DNA: TGCAGCGGTATAGACAGGACATATTACAATGAGCAGTTCTTC. It translates to CSGIDRTYYNEQFF.

This rearrangement joins TRBV5-1 to TRBJ2-3; perhaps TRBD2 as D (5 bases). The CDR3 length is 13 residues. V lost 0 bases and J 8 bases, leaving 10 bases between the germline ends. Germline CDR1 reads SGHRS; CDR2 reads YFSETQ. The CDR3 DNA is TGCGCCAGCAGCTTGGGACGGGAATCTACGCAGTATTTT. Translated, it gives CASSLGRESTQYF.

This clonotype was counted between two and nine times. The chain employs TRBV9 and TRBJ1-1, with 10 positions matching TRBD1. The CDR3 has 14 amino acids. V lost 4 bases, J lost 6 bases, and 6 bases stayed unmatched. Germline CDR1 reads SGDLS; CDR2 reads YYNGEE. In DNA form, the CDR3 reads TGTGCCAGCAGCTACGGACAGGGGGTCGCTGAAGCTTTCTTT. It encodes CASSYGQGVAEAFF.

This clonotype was observed at least ten times. This rearrangement joins TRBV28 to TRBJ2-3, with a possible D match to TRBD2 (5 bases). The CDR3 sequence is 16 residues long. Germline V lookup: CDR1 MDHEN, CDR2 SYDVKM. V gave up 9 bases and J gave up 0 bases, with 19 bases separating them. CDR3 in DNA: TGTGCCAGTGGGGAAATATTAGCGACAAGCACAGATACGCAGTATTTT. As protein: CASGEILATSTDTQYF.

This clonotype was counted ten times or more. The CDR3 region is CSAPSNYGYTF. CDR3 nucleotides: TGCAGCGCACCATCGAACTATGGCTACACCTTC. The chain combines TRBV29-1 with TRBJ1-2; D remains unclear. The CDR3 totals 11 residues. Germline V gene lookup returns CDR1 SQVTM and CDR2 ANQGSEA. V gave up 7 bases and J gave up 2 bases, with 8 bases separating them.

Many counts were recorded for this clonotype. The chain carries TRBV6-1 and TRBJ2-4, with TRBD2 identical over 7 bases. The junction had 15 bases not matched to a gene; V was cut back by 4 bases and J by 6 bases. This CDR3 contains 17 residues. Germline V CDR1 and CDR2: MNHNS, SASEGT. As DNA, the CDR3 is TGTGCCAGCAGTGGGATTTGGTCGGCTAGCGGCCCAAACATTCAGTACTTC. It codes for CASSGIWSASGPNIQYF.

CDR3: CASSRQGAKNSPLHF. The CDR3 DNA is TGTGCCAGCAGCCGACAGGGGGCGAAGAATTCACCCCTCCACTTT. This chain links TRBV28 with TRBJ1-6; 10 nucleotides agree with TRBD1. Germline values: CDR1 MDHEN, CDR2 SYDVKM. The CDR3 has 15 residues. Trimming took 6 bases from V and 7 from J; bases not matched to a gene: 6.

This clonotype has a handful of counts. CDR3 sequence reads: CATSRDRVTFASSTKGAKNIQYF. CDR3 DNA: TGTGCCACCAGCAGAGATCGGGTGACATTCGCTAGTAGTACCAAGGGGGCCAAAAACATTCAGTACTTC. V is TRBV15 and J is TRBJ2-4; D perhaps matches TRBD1 (5 bases). This CDR3 has 23 amino acids. V lost 0 bases and J 1 base, leaving 31 bases between the germline ends. Germline V gene data show CDR1 as LNHNV and CDR2 as YYDKDF (reference sequence).

In this sample, this clonotype turned up many times. This chain links TRBV20-1 with TRBJ2-2, with 7 nucleotides matching TRBD2. V was pared by 6 bases and J by 5 bases, with 6 bases of the junction left unmatched. The CDR3 runs 13 residues. Germline V gene data show CDR1 as DFQATT and CDR2 as SNEGSKA (reference sequence). The CDR3 DNA reads TGCAGTGCAGGGGCGGGAGAGACCGGGGAGCTGTTTTTT. This translates into CSAGAGETGELFF.

V is TRBV7-9 and J is TRBJ2-5, with D uncertain. CDR3 length: 13 residues. V lost 3 bases, J lost 3 bases, and 8 bases lay in between. Looked up from germline, CDR1 is SEHNR and CDR2 is FQNEAQ (reference sequence). The CDR3 coding sequence is TGTGCCAGCAGCTTGGGTAAAAAAGAGACCCAGTACTTC. This encodes CASSLGKKETQYF.

The chain recombines TRBV7-2 with TRBJ2-1; 11 nucleotides agree with TRBD2. The CDR3 length is 16 residues. Germline trimming cut 1 base from V and 8 bases from J; bases unmatched to any gene: 7. From germline, CDR1 is SGHTA and CDR2 FQGNSA. In DNA, the CDR3 is TGTGCCAGCAGCTTAGGTGGTAGCGGGGGGGCCTATGAGCAGTTCTTC. This codes for CASSLGGSGGAYEQFF.

The sample holds a few counts of this clonotype. The chain links TRBV5-1 to TRBJ1-1, with D tentatively TRBD1 (5 bases). CDR1 is SGHRS and CDR2 is YFSETQ in the germline V gene. V lost 0 bases and J lost 3, with 9 bases in between. CDR3 length: 14 residues. CDR3 nucleotide sequence: TGCGCCAGCAGCTTGGGAGGGACGGACACTGAAGCTTTCTTT. Translated, it gives CASSLGGTDTEAFF.

There are many counts of this clonotype. The chain has TRBV29-1 and TRBJ2-7; either TRBD1 or TRBD2 may fit D (6 bases each). CDR1 and CDR2 (germline): SQVTM, ANQGSEA. The CDR3 sequence is 13 residues long. V gave up 6 bases and J gave up 3 bases, with 15 bases separating them. CDR3 coding DNA: TGCAGCGTGAAGGGGGGAACCTACTACGAGCAGTACTTC. This encodes CSVKGGTYYEQYF.

This chain joins TRBV14 and TRBJ1-2; 7 bases match TRBD1. The V segment lost 3 bases and the J segment 4 bases; nucleotides outside the gene matches: 5. Germline-derived CDR1 and CDR2 are SGHDN and FVKESK. The CDR3 covers 14 residues. The CDR3 loop is CASSQRDRFYGYTF. The CDR3 DNA is TGTGCCAGCAGCCAGCGGGACAGATTCTATGGCTACACCTTC.

This clonotype was detected many times. The rearrangement links TRBV20-1 to TRBJ1-1, with a tentative D call TRBD1 (5 bases). Germline CDR1 is DFQATT and CDR2 is SNEGSKA (reference sequence). Deletions cut 6 bases from V and 1 base from J, with 18 bases between. This CDR3 spans 15 amino acids. CDR3 loop: CSADRQGGRNTEAFF. As DNA, the CDR3 is TGCAGTGCAGACAGACAAGGCGGTCGGAACACTGAAGCTTTCTTT.

This chain connects TRBV29-1 to TRBJ2-3; 7 bases fit TRBD2. CDR1 is SQVTM and CDR2 is ANQGSEA in the germline V gene. Trimming took 2 bases from V and 8 from J; bases not matched to a gene: 13. This CDR3 spans 15 amino acids. The CDR3 region is CSVESRLAAYGTQYF. CDR3 coding DNA: TGCAGCGTTGAAAGTAGGCTAGCGGCGTATGGTACGCAGTATTTT.

This clonotype was recorded a few times. The gene calls are TRBV28 and TRBJ2-2; D is undetermined. Between the trimmed V and J ends, which lost 3 bases and 9 bases, there was a span of 5 bases. The germline gives CDR1 MDHEN, CDR2 SYDVKM. The CDR3 covers 11 residues. The DNA for the CDR3 is TGTGCCAGCAGTTTTTCCCGGGAGCTGTTTTTT. This sequence encodes CASSFSRELFF.

V and J are TRBV28 and TRBJ2-2; a weak D match, TRBD1 (5 bases). This CDR3 region has 17 residues. V gave up 2 bases and J gave up 5 bases, with 18 bases separating them. Germline lookup yields CDR1 MDHEN and CDR2 SYDVKM. The CDR3 loop is CASSLLPIGVKTGELFF. In DNA form, the CDR3 reads TGTGCCAGCAGTTTACTCCCGATAGGGGTTAAAACCGGGGAGCTGTTTTTT.

This clonotype appeared many times. This chain connects TRBV29-1 to TRBJ2-1; possible D gene TRBD1, 6 bases. This CDR3 region has 12 residues. V lost 6 bases, J lost 6 bases, and 12 bases lay in between. The germline gives CDR1 SQVTM, CDR2 ANQGSEA. The CDR3 nucleotides read TGCAGCGTCCAGGGGAAGTCCAATGAGCAGTTCTTC. Residues: CSVQGKSNEQFF.

This clonotype occurred many times. J is TRBJ1-2 and V is TRBV28, with D possibly TRBD1 on 5 matching bases. The ends were cut back, 2 bases at V and 2 bases at J, with 15 bases in the middle. The CDR3 sequence is 16 residues long. Germline CDR1 and CDR2: MDHEN and SYDVKM. Here the CDR3 DNA reads TGTGCCAGCAGTTTAGAGATGACAGTCGTCAACTATGGCTACACCTTC. Amino acids: CASSLEMTVVNYGYTF.

This clonotype has just a few counts. This rearrangement joins TRBV5-4 to TRBJ2-5; D is unresolved. Trimming left V 0 bases short and J 2 bases short, with 14 bases between. Germline CDR1 reads SGHNT; CDR2 reads YYREEE (reference sequence). The length of the CDR3 is 16 residues. The CDR3 loop reads CASSLAGRKGQETQYF. In DNA form, the CDR3 reads TGTGCCAGCAGCTTGGCTGGCAGGAAGGGTCAAGAGACCCAGTACTTC. The complete variable domain, with remaining parts taken from reference TRBV5-4 and TRBJ2-5, reads ETGVTQSPTHLIKTRGQQVTLRCSSQSGHNTVSWYQQALGQGPQFIFQYYREEENGRGNFPPRFSGLQFPNYSSELNVNALELDDSALYLCASSLAGRKGQETQYFGPGTRLLVL.